The 19 T cell receptor beta chains below come from one sample, sequenced in a study of monozygotic twins with inflammatory bowel disease. Following a re-call of the 5' RACE reads, TCRdb has one entry per CDR3 protein and lacks DNA. This sample contains approximately 85,000 distinct CDR3 sequences. The sequencing input was blood. The receptor set was obtained from a human donor with ulcerative colitis or Crohn's disease, or a healthy co-twin of an affected twin (not recorded which).

The V gene is TRBV28, the J gene TRBJ2-7. CDR3 length: 15 residues. CDR1 is MDHEN, CDR2 SYDVKM, per germline. This CDR3 reads CASSKILDSSYEQYF.

CDR3 sequence reads: CAISVENSGNTIYF. The chain has TRBV10-3 and TRBJ1-3. CDR1 and CDR2 from the germline V gene are ENHRY and SYGVKD. The CDR3 has 14 amino acids.

The rearrangement joins TRBV28 to TRBJ1-1. Per germline, CDR1 MDHEN and CDR2 SYDVKM. This CDR3 has 13 amino acids. The CDR3 loop reads CASSLRAASEAFF.

V is TRBV3-1 and J is TRBJ2-1. The CDR3 covers 12 residues. CDR1 LGHDT and CDR2 YNNKEL come from the germline V gene (reference sequence). Here the CDR3 reads CASSQGTQEQFF.

This sequence joins TRBV5-4 and TRBJ2-5; TCRdb indicates TRBD1, and absent DNA this call remains unverified. Germline CDR1 is SGHNT and CDR2 is YYREEE (reference sequence). This CDR3 contains 15 residues. The CDR3 reads CASSPIGGTQETQYF.

V gene TRBV10-1 combines with J gene TRBJ2-1; TCRdb proposes TRBD1, but this gene call is untestable without DNA. The CDR3 has 13 amino acids. Germline V CDR1 and CDR2: WNHNN, SYGVQD (reference sequence). CDR3 protein: CASSLDRTYEQFF.

The chain links TRBV5-1 to TRBJ2-5. The CDR3 length is 13 residues. In germline, CDR1 is SGHRS, CDR2 YFSETQ. The CDR3 spells CASRAGNQETQYF.

The chain combines TRBV10-2 with TRBJ2-1; the D call of TRBD1 rests on TCRdb alone, since no DNA is present to check it. The CDR3 length is 12 residues. The germline CDR1 and CDR2 sequences are WSHSY and SAAADI. CDR3 loop: CASGGAYNEQFF.

The chain uses TRBV7-8 and TRBJ2-7; with no DNA, the TCRdb D assignment of TRBD1 cannot be verified. Germline CDR1 is SGHVS and CDR2 is FQNEAQ. The CDR3 sequence is 14 residues long. Here the CDR3 reads CASSSGTDFLEQYF.

The chain links TRBV12-3 or TRBV12-4 to TRBJ2-1; TCRdb outputs TRBD1, but without DNA this stays unchecked. The CDR3 loop spans 14 amino acids. The CDR3 spells CASKGGTGGDEQFF.

The chain recombines TRBV4-1 with TRBJ1-5; lacking DNA, the TRBD1 call made by TCRdb goes unchecked. The germline CDR1 and CDR2 sequences are MGHRA and YSYEKL. This CDR3 spans 15 amino acids. The chain's CDR3 is CASSQDRQGRQPQHF.

The chain uses TRBV5-5 and TRBJ1-4. Germline CDR1 is SGHKS and CDR2 is YYEKEE (reference sequence). The CDR3 has 14 amino acids. The CDR3 is CASSPTGTNEKLFF.

This chain links TRBV5-1 with TRBJ1-1. Germline V gene sequence: CDR1 SGHRS, CDR2 YFSETQ. There are 14 residues in the CDR3. CDR3: CASSLGEVRAEAFF.

The chain uses TRBV4-2 and TRBJ1-3; TCRdb names TRBD1, which stays unverified in the absence of DNA. The germline CDR1 and CDR2 sequences are LGHNA and YNFKEQ. This CDR3 comprises 17 residues. CDR3 in amino acids: CASSPHGQGISGNTIYF.

The J gene is TRBJ2-6, the V gene TRBV20-1; as DNA is missing, the TRBD1 call by TCRdb cannot be tested. Germline V gene lookup returns CDR1 DFQATT and CDR2 SNEGSKA (reference sequence). The CDR3 runs to 18 residues. CDR3 amino acids: CSAREGAQGTPWANVLTF.

This chain links TRBV28 with TRBJ2-7. There are 13 residues in the CDR3. Looked up from germline, CDR1 is MDHEN and CDR2 is SYDVKM. CDR3 sequence: CASSHDSSYEQYF.

The genes are TRBV12-3 or TRBV12-4 and TRBJ2-7; the TCRdb call, TRBD2, lacks DNA for checking. The CDR3 consists of 15 residues. This CDR3 reads CASKRLAGDSYEQYF.

The chain is built from TRBV24-1 and TRBJ1-5; TCRdb calls TRBD1, which cannot be checked without DNA. CDR1 is KGHDR, CDR2 SFDVKD, per germline. CDR3 length: 15 amino acids. CDR3 loop: CATSESGTGNQPQHF.

J is TRBJ2-3 and V is TRBV5-1; TCRdb indicates TRBD1, and absent DNA this call remains unverified. The V gene's germline CDR1 is SGHRS and CDR2 YFSETQ. The CDR3 sequence is 15 residues long. Here the CDR3 reads CASSLLQGSTDTQYF.